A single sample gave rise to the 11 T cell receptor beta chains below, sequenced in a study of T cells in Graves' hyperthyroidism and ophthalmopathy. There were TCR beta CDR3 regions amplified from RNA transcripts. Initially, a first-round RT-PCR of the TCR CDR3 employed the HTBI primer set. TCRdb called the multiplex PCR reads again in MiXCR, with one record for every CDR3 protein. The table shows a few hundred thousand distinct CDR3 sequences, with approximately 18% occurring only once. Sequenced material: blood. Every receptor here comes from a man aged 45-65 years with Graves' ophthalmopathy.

For the CDR3, the DNA is TGCAGTGCCATAGCGGAAAACACCGGGGAGCTGTTTTTT. It encodes CSAIAENTGELFF. V gene TRBV20-1 combines with J gene TRBJ2-2; D perhaps matches TRBD2 (6 bases). From germline, CDR1 is DFQATT and CDR2 SNEGSKA (reference sequence). Between the trimmed V and J ends, which lost 6 bases and 2 bases, there was a span of 10 bases. The length of the CDR3 is 13 residues.

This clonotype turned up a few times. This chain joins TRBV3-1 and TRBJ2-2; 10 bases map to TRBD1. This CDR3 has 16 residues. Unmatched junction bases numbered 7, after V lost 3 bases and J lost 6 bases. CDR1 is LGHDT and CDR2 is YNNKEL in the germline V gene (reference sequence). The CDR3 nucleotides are TGTGCCAGCAGCCATAGGGACAGGGGTGGACCCGGGGAGCTGTTTTTT. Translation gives CASSHRDRGGPGELFF.

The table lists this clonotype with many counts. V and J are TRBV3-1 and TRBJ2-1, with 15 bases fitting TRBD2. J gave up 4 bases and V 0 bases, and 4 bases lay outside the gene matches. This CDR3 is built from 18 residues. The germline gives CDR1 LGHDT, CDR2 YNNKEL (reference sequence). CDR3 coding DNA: TGTGCCAGCAGCCAAGAAGGGACTAGCGGGAGGAGGTACAATGAGCAGTTCTTC. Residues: CASSQEGTSGRRYNEQFF.

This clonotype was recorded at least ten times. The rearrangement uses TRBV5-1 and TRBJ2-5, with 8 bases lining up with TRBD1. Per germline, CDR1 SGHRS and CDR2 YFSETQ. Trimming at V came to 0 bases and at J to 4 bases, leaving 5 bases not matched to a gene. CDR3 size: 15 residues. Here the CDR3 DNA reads TGCGCCAGCAGCTTGGAGGCAGGGGGCGCAGAGACCCAGTACTTC. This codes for CASSLEAGGAETQYF.

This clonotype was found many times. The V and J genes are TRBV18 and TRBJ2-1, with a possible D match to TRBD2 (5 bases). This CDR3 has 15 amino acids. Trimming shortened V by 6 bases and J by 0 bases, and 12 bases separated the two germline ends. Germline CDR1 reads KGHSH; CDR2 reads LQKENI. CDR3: CASSPSRSSYNEQFF. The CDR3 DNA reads TGTGCCAGCTCGCCTAGCCGGAGCTCCTACAATGAGCAGTTCTTC. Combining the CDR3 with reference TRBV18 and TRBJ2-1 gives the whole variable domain NAGVMQNPRHLVRRRGQEARLRCSPMKGHSHVYWYRQLPEEGLKFMVYLQKENIIDESGMPKERFSAEFPKEGPSILRIQQVVRGDSAAYFCASSPSRSSYNEQFFGPGTRLTVL.

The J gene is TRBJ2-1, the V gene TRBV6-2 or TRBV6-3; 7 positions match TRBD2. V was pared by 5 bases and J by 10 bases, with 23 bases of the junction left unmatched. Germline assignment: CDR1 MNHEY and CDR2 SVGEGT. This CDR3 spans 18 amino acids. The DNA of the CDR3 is TGTGCCAGCAGTCTTCAAACCGGGACTACCTTAACCGTGGGGGAGCAGTTCTTC. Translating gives CASSLQTGTTLTVGEQFF.

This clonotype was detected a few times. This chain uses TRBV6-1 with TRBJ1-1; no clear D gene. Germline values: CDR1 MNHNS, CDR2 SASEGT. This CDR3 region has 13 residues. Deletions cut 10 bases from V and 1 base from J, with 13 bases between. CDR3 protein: CATNGQSNTEAFF. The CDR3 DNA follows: TGTGCCACAAACGGGCAGTCGAACACTGAAGCTTTCTTT.

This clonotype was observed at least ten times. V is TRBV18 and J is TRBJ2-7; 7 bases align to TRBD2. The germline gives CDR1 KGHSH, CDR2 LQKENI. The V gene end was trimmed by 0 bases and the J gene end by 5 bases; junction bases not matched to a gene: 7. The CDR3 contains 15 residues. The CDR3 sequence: CASSPPAGDFDEQYF. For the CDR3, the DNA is TGTGCCAGCTCACCACCTGCGGGAGATTTCGACGAGCAGTACTTC.

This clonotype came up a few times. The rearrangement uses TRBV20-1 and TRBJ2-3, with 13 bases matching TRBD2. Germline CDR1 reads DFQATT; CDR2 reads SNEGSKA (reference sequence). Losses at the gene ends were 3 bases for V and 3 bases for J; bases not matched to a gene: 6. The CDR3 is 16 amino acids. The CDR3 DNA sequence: TGCAGTGCTAGTCCACTAGCGGGAGGGCCTACAGATACGCAGTATTTT. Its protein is CSASPLAGGPTDTQYF.

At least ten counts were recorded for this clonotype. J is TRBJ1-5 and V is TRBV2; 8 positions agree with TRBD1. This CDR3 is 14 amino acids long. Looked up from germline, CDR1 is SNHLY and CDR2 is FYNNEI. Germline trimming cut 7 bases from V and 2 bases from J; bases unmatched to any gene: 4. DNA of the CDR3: TGTGCCAGCACCGAGACAGGGGGCAATCAGCCCCAGCATTTT. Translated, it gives CASTETGGNQPQHF.

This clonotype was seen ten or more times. The CDR3 nucleotides read TGCAGTGCTAGCCTAGCGGGAGTATCCTACAATGAGCAGTTCTTC. Its translation: CSASLAGVSYNEQFF. J is TRBJ2-1 and V is TRBV20-1, with 10 bases matching TRBD2. The ends lost 3 bases at V and 1 base at J; junction bases unmatched: 3. This CDR3 contains 15 residues. CDR1 and CDR2 (germline): DFQATT, SNEGSKA (reference sequence).